This TCR beta chain was sequenced for a study of regulatory T cells in long-lasting Graves disease. The study's findings and limits: The analysis examined peripheral blood only and excluded thyroid tissue.

In regard to this clonotype: The antigen remains undetermined.

Time point in this sample: newly diagnosed GD, antithyroid drugs for less than 3 months. Researchers made the TCR library from RNA that was extracted from PBMCs. Arm-PCR of CDR3 regions with iRepertoire HTBI primers generated TCR beta libraries. MiXCR, applied by TCRdb to the multiplex PCR reads, yields one record per CDR3 protein. The table records 410,000 or so distinct CDR3 sequences, 15% of them present only once. Germline V gene sequence: CDR1 DFQATT, CDR2 SNEGSKA (reference sequence). This CDR3 is built from 13 residues. J gave up 10 bases and V 7 bases, and 9 bases lay outside the gene matches. The same specimen was also included in a second study, on T cells in Graves' hyperthyroidism and ophthalmopathy. Per that paper: Clonotypes that were expanded in thyroid above 0.001 mostly appeared in blood too.

The sequence was collected from a woman in her twenties or thirties with Graves disease. The genes are TRBV20-1 and TRBJ1-6, with 8 bases that match TRBD1. The specimen comprised peripheral blood mononuclear cells (PBMCs), sampled at new diagnosis, from a patient treated with antithyroid drugs. The CDR3 nucleotides read TGCAGTGTTCGGACAGGGAGGTACTCACCCCTCCACTTT. It is translated as CSVRTGRYSPLHF.